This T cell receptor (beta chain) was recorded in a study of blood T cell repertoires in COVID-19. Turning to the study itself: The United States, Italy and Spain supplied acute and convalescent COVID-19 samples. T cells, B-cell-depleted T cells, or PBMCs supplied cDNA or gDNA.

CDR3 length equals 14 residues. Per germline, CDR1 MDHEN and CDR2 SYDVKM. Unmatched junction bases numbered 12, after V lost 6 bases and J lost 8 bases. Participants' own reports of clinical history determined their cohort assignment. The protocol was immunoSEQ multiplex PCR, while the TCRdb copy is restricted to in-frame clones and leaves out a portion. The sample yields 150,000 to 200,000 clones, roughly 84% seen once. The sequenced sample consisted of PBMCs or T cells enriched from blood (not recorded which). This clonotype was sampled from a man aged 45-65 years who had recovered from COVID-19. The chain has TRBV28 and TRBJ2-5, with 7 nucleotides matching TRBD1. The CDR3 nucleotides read TGTGCCAGCAGGACAGGGTCTCATGTGAACACCCAGTACTTC. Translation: CASRTGSHVNTQYF.